The entry below describes one T cell receptor beta chain. This specimen comes from a study of early T cells in non-severe SARS-CoV-2 infection. Germline CDR1 reads SGHTA; CDR2 reads FQGNSA. J lost 4 bases, V lost 1 base, and 9 bases had no gene match. CDR3 length: 17 amino acids. MiXCR, applied by TCRdb to the 5' RACE reads, yields one record per CDR3 protein. Here the sample spans about 69,000 distinct CDR3 sequences, around 4.2% being singletons. Sequencing used whole blood, obtained at baseline. The TCR sequence derives from an adult who was a healthcare worker with PCR-confirmed SARS-CoV-2 infection or an uninfected control (not recorded which). The donor label of this sample is uncertain. The chain combines TRBV7-2 with TRBJ2-3; 9 bases are shared with TRBD2. The chain's CDR3 is CASSLVGPSGVPDTQYF. CDR3 sequence (DNA): TGTGCCAGCAGCTTAGTAGGTCCTAGCGGGGTCCCAGATACGCAGTATTTT.